The clone carrying this T cell receptor (beta chain) has more than one count but fewer than ten. Its matching antigen is unknown. V lost 3 bases, J lost 4 bases, and 7 bases lay in between. CDR1 is SNHLY, CDR2 FYNNEI, per germline. CDR3 size: 14 residues. After constant-region reverse-primer amplification, full-length variable regions underwent semi-nested PCR with Nested Universal Primer A. TCRdb re-called the 5' RACE reads through MiXCR, storing one row per CDR3 protein. Found here are 55,000 to 70,000 distinct CDR3 sequences, 28% of them singletons; the top ten hold about 3%. Study results and limitations: Greatest tumor Treg TCR overlap was with tumor naive CD4+ cells. Tumor memory CD4+ T cell TCR gene usage was found to cluster with blood and lymph node memory CD4+ cells and with lymph node naive CD4+ cells.

The memory fraction was CD4+CD45RO+CD25- cells. What was sequenced was tumor-infiltrating memory CD4+ T cells sorted from the breast tumor. The subset here: memory CD4+ T cells, CD4+CD45RO+CD25-. The TCR sequence derives from a female donor with breast cancer. The chain combines TRBV2 with TRBJ1-6, with no clear D. The CDR3 nucleotides read TGTGCCAGCAGTGAGAACAGTTATAATTCACCCCTCCACTTT. This codes for CASSENSYNSPLHF.